Listed below are T cell receptor beta chains from one sample, sequenced in a study of blood T cell repertoires in COVID-19. Assay used: immunoSEQ multiplex PCR; TCRdb lists only in-frame clones, some missing. Here the sample spans around 100,000 clones, around 85% being singletons. The material sequenced was peripheral blood. These receptors were collected from a human donor in a cohort sampled during active COVID-19. The CDR3 runs from the conserved cysteine through the conserved F or W. The D gene is left open where the match is weak. Some rows mark clone size as missing; the rest say once, few, many or name a class of expanded clone.

d_call: TRBD1
v_call: TRBV4-3
clone_size: -
j_call: TRBJ2-3
cdr3_aa: CASSQEFGTGFLNTQYF
cdr3_nt: TGCGCCAGCAGCCAAGAATTCGGGACAGGGTTTTTGAATACGCAGTATTTT

d_call: -
v_call: TRBV25-1
clone_size: -
j_call: TRBJ1-2
cdr3_aa: CASSDLKFAGNYGYTF
cdr3_nt: TGTGCCAGCAGTGACCTCAAATTTGCGGGGAACTATGGCTACACCTTC

d_call: -
v_call: TRBV6-2/TRBV6-3
clone_size: -
j_call: TRBJ1-3
cdr3_aa: CASSYSKTTGNTIYF
cdr3_nt: TGTGCCAGCAGTTACTCGAAAACTACAGGAAACACCATATATTTT

d_call: -
v_call: TRBV6-5
clone_size: -
j_call: TRBJ1-2
cdr3_aa: CASSYEGSYGYTF
cdr3_nt: TGTGCCAGCAGTTACGAGGGTTCCTATGGCTACACCTTC

d_call: TRBD1
v_call: TRBV27
clone_size: -
j_call: TRBJ1-2
cdr3_aa: CASSFRGFYGYTF
cdr3_nt: TGTGCCAGCAGTTTCAGGGGGTTCTATGGCTACACCTTC

d_call: -
v_call: TRBV7-2
clone_size: -
j_call: TRBJ2-7
cdr3_aa: CASSLNNSPYEQYF
cdr3_nt: TGTGCCAGCAGCTTAAATAACAGTCCCTACGAGCAGTACTTC

d_call: -
v_call: TRBV12-5
clone_size: -
j_call: TRBJ1-5
cdr3_aa: CASEAQAGPQHF
cdr3_nt: TGTGCTAGTGAGGCCCAGGCGGGGCCCCAGCATTTT

d_call: -
v_call: TRBV4-3
clone_size: -
j_call: TRBJ2-3
cdr3_aa: CASSQGPGETSTDTQYF
cdr3_nt: TGCGCCAGCAGCCAGGGGCCGGGGGAGACTAGCACAGATACGCAGTATTTT

d_call: -
v_call: TRBV19
clone_size: -
j_call: TRBJ2-6
cdr3_aa: CATSGSGANVLTF
cdr3_nt: TGTGCCACCAGCGGCTCTGGGGCCAACGTCCTGACTTTC

d_call: -
v_call: TRBV19
clone_size: -
j_call: TRBJ2-3
cdr3_aa: CASSPRTATDTQYF
cdr3_nt: TGTGCCAGTAGTCCTAGGACAGCCACAGATACGCAGTATTTT

d_call: TRBD1
v_call: TRBV2
clone_size: -
j_call: TRBJ2-4
cdr3_aa: CASSSLHRTGMSVGGNIQYF
cdr3_nt: TGTGCCAGCAGTTCCCTTCACCGGACAGGGATGAGTGTAGGTGGAAACATTCAGTACTTC

d_call: -
v_call: TRBV24-1
clone_size: few
j_call: TRBJ2-2
cdr3_aa: CATSGPGTGELFF
cdr3_nt: TGTGCCACCAGTGGCCCGGGGACCGGGGAGCTGTTTTTT

d_call: -
v_call: TRBV5-1
clone_size: -
j_call: TRBJ1-6
cdr3_aa: CASSLDGQSYSPLHF
cdr3_nt: TGCGCCAGCAGCTTGGATGGCCAATCCTATTCACCCCTCCACTTT

d_call: -
v_call: TRBV5-1
clone_size: -
j_call: TRBJ2-1
cdr3_aa: CASSPGLNNEQFF
cdr3_nt: TGCGCCAGCAGCCCAGGACTAAACAATGAGCAGTTCTTC

d_call: -
v_call: TRBV5-5
clone_size: -
j_call: TRBJ2-1
cdr3_aa: CASSLGTVHEQFF
cdr3_nt: TGTGCCAGCAGCTTGGGGACAGTCCATGAGCAGTTCTTC

d_call: TRBD1
v_call: TRBV7-8
clone_size: -
j_call: TRBJ2-7
cdr3_aa: CASSLALEAGTDSYEQYF
cdr3_nt: TGTGCCAGCAGCTTAGCGCTTGAAGCCGGGACAGATTCCTACGAGCAGTACTTC

d_call: TRBD2
v_call: TRBV5-8
clone_size: few
j_call: TRBJ2-4
cdr3_aa: CASSLAAGVNAKNIQYF
cdr3_nt: TGTGCCAGCAGCCTTGCGGCGGGGGTTAATGCCAAAAACATTCAGTACTTC

d_call: -
v_call: TRBV28
clone_size: -
j_call: TRBJ2-3
cdr3_aa: CASSFPSHTQYF
cdr3_nt: TGTGCCAGCAGTTTCCCGAGTCATACGCAGTATTTT

d_call: -
v_call: TRBV5-4
clone_size: -
j_call: TRBJ1-1
cdr3_aa: CASSFGPGTEAFF
cdr3_nt: TGTGCCAGCAGCTTTGGGCCCGGCACTGAAGCTTTCTTT

d_call: TRBD1
v_call: TRBV3-1/TRBV3-2
clone_size: -
j_call: TRBJ2-7
cdr3_aa: CASSQAGGYEQYF
cdr3_nt: TGTGCCAGCAGCCAAGCAGGGGGTTACGAGCAGTACTTC

d_call: -
v_call: TRBV28
clone_size: -
j_call: TRBJ2-4
cdr3_aa: CASSKNRELNIQYF
cdr3_nt: TGTGCCAGCAGTAAAAACAGGGAACTCAACATTCAGTACTTC

d_call: -
v_call: TRBV6-1
clone_size: -
j_call: TRBJ2-1
cdr3_aa: CASSLRGNEQFF
cdr3_nt: TGTGCCAGCAGTCTACGGGGGAATGAGCAGTTCTTC

d_call: TRBD2
v_call: TRBV3-1/TRBV3-2
clone_size: -
j_call: TRBJ2-1
cdr3_aa: CASSPNSGGMNEQFF
cdr3_nt: TGTGCCAGCAGCCCAAACAGCGGGGGGATGAATGAGCAGTTCTTC

d_call: -
v_call: TRBV13
clone_size: -
j_call: TRBJ1-2
cdr3_aa: CASSRRNRFFYGYTF
cdr3_nt: TGTGCCAGCAGCCGACGGAACAGGTTTTTCTATGGCTACACCTTC

d_call: -
v_call: TRBV7-9
clone_size: -
j_call: TRBJ1-1
cdr3_aa: CASSLEGHDSPNTEAFF
cdr3_nt: TGTGCCAGCAGCTTAGAGGGCCACGACAGCCCGAACACTGAAGCTTTCTTT

d_call: -
v_call: TRBV11-2
clone_size: -
j_call: TRBJ2-2
cdr3_aa: CASSSQGPGELFF
cdr3_nt: TGTGCCAGCAGCTCACAGGGTCCCGGGGAGCTGTTTTTT

d_call: -
v_call: TRBV24-1
clone_size: -
j_call: TRBJ1-6
cdr3_aa: CATSDWRGSPLHF
cdr3_nt: TGTGCCACCAGTGATTGGAGGGGTTCACCCCTCCACTTT

d_call: -
v_call: TRBV7-2
clone_size: -
j_call: TRBJ2-2
cdr3_aa: CASSQQGHGELFF
cdr3_nt: TGTGCCAGCAGCCAACAGGGTCACGGGGAGCTGTTTTTT

d_call: TRBD1
v_call: TRBV5-1
clone_size: -
j_call: TRBJ1-1
cdr3_aa: CASSEGAQNTEAFF
cdr3_nt: TGCGCCAGCAGCGAGGGGGCTCAGAACACTGAAGCTTTCTTT

d_call: TRBD1
v_call: TRBV11-3
clone_size: -
j_call: TRBJ2-1
cdr3_aa: CASSYNGQAYNEQFF
cdr3_nt: TGTGCCAGCAGCTATAATGGACAGGCCTACAATGAGCAGTTCTTC

d_call: -
v_call: TRBV7-9
clone_size: -
j_call: TRBJ1-1
cdr3_aa: CASSLVATMNTEAFF
cdr3_nt: TGTGCCAGCAGCTTAGTTGCGACAATGAACACTGAAGCTTTCTTT

d_call: -
v_call: TRBV6-5
clone_size: -
j_call: TRBJ1-6
cdr3_aa: CASSSTGEGNSPLHF
cdr3_nt: TGTGCCAGCAGTTCGACAGGAGAAGGAAATTCACCCCTCCACTTT

d_call: TRBD1
v_call: TRBV9
clone_size: -
j_call: TRBJ2-1
cdr3_aa: CASSDGTAYNEQFF
cdr3_nt: TGTGCCAGCAGCGACGGGACAGCTTACAATGAGCAGTTCTTC